This is a list of T cell receptor beta chains from one sample in a study of blood T cell repertoires in COVID-19. This table comes from immunoSEQ multiplex PCR, and its TCRdb copy is limited to in-frame clones, with some not included. Here the sample spans 90,000 to 150,000 clones, 65% to 90% being singletons. Sequenced material: peripheral blood. All receptors come from an elderly man with acute or convalescent COVID-19. CDR3s include the opening cysteine and the closing phenylalanine or tryptophan. The D gene is left open where the match is weak. The listing skips clone size in some rows; elsewhere it reads once, few, many or a size class.

D gene	V gene	J gene	clone size	CDR3 protein	CDR3 DNA
.	TRBV30	TRBJ1-3	.	CAWGPTTSGNTIYF	TGTGCCTGGGGCCCGACAACATCTGGAAACACCATATATTTT
.	TRBV18	TRBJ1-4	once	CASSPETTNEKLFF	TGTGCCAGCTCACCAGAGACAACTAATGAAAAACTGTTTTTT
TRBD1	TRBV9	TRBJ2-2	.	CASSVFTGGTGELFF	TGTGCCAGCAGCGTTTTTACAGGGGGGACCGGGGAGCTGTTTTTT
.	TRBV14	TRBJ2-3	.	CASSPWRGGGSTDTQYF	TGTGCCAGCAGCCCCTGGCGGGGCGGAGGGAGCACAGATACGCAGTATTTT
.	TRBV28	TRBJ1-1	.	CASTQGSLNTEAFF	TGTGCCAGCACCCAGGGTTCTCTGAACACTGAAGCTTTCTTT
TRBD2	TRBV27	TRBJ2-7	.	CASSPRDYPYEQYF	TGTGCCAGCAGTCCACGGGACTATCCCTACGAGCAGTACTTC
TRBD1	TRBV11-2	TRBJ1-2	once	CASSRTGLVNYGYTF	TGTGCCAGCAGCCGGACAGGGTTGGTTAACTATGGCTACACCTTC
.	TRBV25-1	TRBJ1-1	.	CASSGQRNTEAFF	TGTGCCAGCAGCGGACAGAGGAACACTGAAGCTTTCTTT
TRBD1	TRBV19	TRBJ1-6	.	CASTEDRAYYNSPLHF	TGTGCCAGTACCGAGGACAGGGCGTACTATAATTCACCCCTCCACTTT
.	TRBV10-3	TRBJ2-2	once	CAISPTGHSGELFF	TGTGCCATCAGTCCCACCGGACATTCCGGGGAGCTGTTTTTT
.	TRBV10-1	TRBJ2-3	few	CASWAGTPALDTQYF	TGCGCCAGCTGGGCCGGGACTCCGGCCTTAGATACGCAGTATTTT
.	TRBV28	TRBJ1-5	.	CASSFRGNNQPQHF	TGTGCCAGCAGTTTTCGGGGTAACAATCAGCCCCAGCATTTT
.	TRBV7-3	TRBJ2-7	.	CASSLTAGNSYEQYF	TGTGCCAGCAGCTTAACGGCGGGTAACTCCTACGAGCAGTACTTC
TRBD1	TRBV15	TRBJ2-7	.	CATSREGQGPHEQYF	TGTGCCACCAGCAGAGAGGGACAGGGGCCCCACGAGCAGTACTTC
TRBD1	TRBV29-1	TRBJ1-5	.	CSVMTGGADQPQHF	TGCAGCGTCATGACAGGGGGCGCGGATCAGCCCCAGCATTTT
TRBD1	TRBV29-1	TRBJ1-1	.	CSVRDRESTEAFF	TGCAGCGTTAGGGACAGGGAGAGCACTGAAGCTTTCTTT
TRBD1	TRBV5-1	TRBJ1-4	.	CASSVQGFNEKLFF	TGCGCCAGCAGCGTACAGGGGTTTAATGAAAAACTGTTTTTT
TRBD1	TRBV10-3	TRBJ1-2	.	CAISPDRYGYTF	TGTGCCATCAGTCCGGACAGGTATGGCTACACCTTC
TRBD1	TRBV27	TRBJ1-2	.	CASSPRTGRGYTF	TGTGCCAGCAGCCCCCGGACAGGGAGGGGCTACACCTTC
.	TRBV7-3	TRBJ2-3	.	CASSFREYTDTQYF	TGTGCCAGCAGCTTCCGGGAGTACACAGATACGCAGTATTTT
.	TRBV7-2	TRBJ2-7	.	CASSLRFGGDFSYEQYF	TGTGCCAGCAGCTTACGGTTTGGCGGGGACTTCTCCTACGAGCAGTACTTC
.	TRBV5-1	TRBJ1-2	once	CASSPPQDMGGYTF	TGCGCCAGCAGCCCGCCCCAAGACATGGGTGGCTACACCTTC
.	TRBV5-1	TRBJ2-3	.	CASSLVAAGDTQYF	TGCGCCAGCAGCTTGGTGGCAGCGGGAGATACGCAGTATTTT
.	TRBV3-1/TRBV3-2	TRBJ1-4	.	CASSQDTNRVVAGEKLFF	TGTGCCAGCAGCCAAGATACCAACAGGGTGGTTGCGGGTGAAAAACTGTTTTTT
.	TRBV14	TRBJ2-1	.	CASSQETSYNEQFF	TGTGCCAGCAGCCAAGAAACTTCCTACAATGAGCAGTTCTTC
.	TRBV7-8	TRBJ1-5	.	CASSAGTDQPQHF	TGTGCCAGCAGCGCCGGGACTGATCAGCCCCAGCATTTT
TRBD1	TRBV5-1	TRBJ1-1	.	CASSLGGQGAGTEAFF	TGCGCCAGCAGCTTGGGGGGACAGGGGGCTGGCACTGAAGCTTTCTTT
TRBD1	TRBV19	TRBJ1-5	.	CASRFSTTGGGGQPQHF	TGTGCCAGTAGATTCTCTACGACAGGGGGTGGGGGTCAGCCCCAGCATTTT
TRBD1	TRBV2	TRBJ2-7	once	CASSDGQGYYEQYF	TGTGCCAGCAGTGACGGACAGGGGTATTACGAGCAGTACTTC
TRBD1	TRBV19	TRBJ1-1	.	CASSDRGWPEAFF	TGTGCCAGTAGTGACAGGGGGTGGCCTGAAGCTTTCTTT